Each of the 10 T cell receptor beta chains below was sequenced from the same sample in a study of CD8+CD57+ T cells in acquired aplastic anemia (dated by TCRdb to the late 2010s). Instrument used: Illumina HiSeq 2000. TCR beta VDJ combination and CDR3 sequence profiling used genomic DNA as the template. TCRdb applied fastp at Q25 and MiXCR to the public reads, then kept only in-frame beta chains. Every entry covers one CDR3 protein and lists the most common genes and DNA from its rows. The sample includes under 200,000 distinct CDR3 sequences, with around 65% observed a single time. The ten largest make up 40% to 55% of the sample. The sequenced sample was sorted CD4+, CD8+, or CD8+CD57+ T cells (not recorded which) from PBMCs. These receptors originate from a human donor with severe aplastic anemia or a healthy control (not recorded which).

V gene TRBV7-2 combines with J gene TRBJ1-1, with no clear D. Trimming shortened V by 2 bases and J by 7 bases, and 17 bases separated the two germline ends. Germline V gives CDR1 SGHTA, CDR2 FQGNSA. This CDR3 has 15 residues. Here the CDR3 reads CASSLLGRLSDEAFF. In DNA, the CDR3 is TGTGCCAGCAGCTTACTCGGACGGCTCAGTGATGAAGCTTTCTTT.

V is TRBV20-1 and J is TRBJ2-3, with 13 bases aligning to TRBD2. With 6 bases clipped from V and 6 bases from J, the junction kept 9 bases outside the gene matches. Germline values: CDR1 DFQATT, CDR2 SNEGSKA (reference sequence). The CDR3 length is 15 residues. The CDR3 loop is CSAAGTSGVGDTQYF. CDR3 DNA: TGCAGTGCAGCGGGGACTAGCGGGGTAGGGGATACGCAGTATTTT.

A few counts support this clonotype. The chain links TRBV20-1 to TRBJ2-7; D possibly uses TRBD1 or TRBD2 (5 bases each). Germline CDR1 DFQATT, CDR2 SNEGSKA (reference sequence). The length of the CDR3 is 13 residues. V lost 3 bases, J lost 2 bases, and 11 bases lay in between. CDR3 sequence reads: CSASRDGPYEQYF. CDR3 DNA sequence: TGCAGTGCTAGCCGGGACGGACCCTACGAGCAGTACTTC.

This clonotype was counted only a few times. The CDR3 region is CASSLVGEESLSYEQYF. The CDR3 nucleotides read TGTGCCAGCAGCTTAGTTGGGGAGGAATCCCTCTCCTACGAGCAGTACTTC. The rearrangement joins TRBV7-9 to TRBJ2-7, with D tentatively TRBD2 (6 bases). The CDR3 consists of 17 residues. Trimming pared 1 base from V and 0 bases from J, leaving 16 bases between. Germline V gene lookup returns CDR1 SEHNR and CDR2 FQNEAQ (reference sequence).

This clonotype was seen a few times. The J gene is TRBJ2-7, the V gene TRBV20-1; 11 nucleotides match TRBD2. The CDR3 has 15 residues. J was trimmed by 4 bases and V by 4 bases; bases with no gene match: 9. In germline, CDR1 is DFQATT, CDR2 SNEGSKA (reference sequence). Written as DNA, the CDR3 is TGCAGTGCTATACAACAGACTAGCGGGACATACGAGCAGTACTTC. This encodes CSAIQQTSGTYEQYF.

This clonotype occurred a few times. The chain employs TRBV9 and TRBJ1-1; no clear D gene. The germline V gene encodes CDR1 SGDLS and CDR2 YYNGEE. There are 14 residues in the CDR3. Trimming stripped 4 bases from V and 1 base from J, with 11 bases between. CDR3 bases: TGTGCCAGCAGCCTTCTGGCACGGAACACTGAAGCTTTCTTT. It specifies CASSLLARNTEAFF.

The chain recombines TRBV20-1 with TRBJ2-7; TRBD2 matches 12 bases. J gave up 3 bases and V 6 bases, and 3 bases lay outside the gene matches. The germline gives CDR1 DFQATT, CDR2 SNEGSKA (reference sequence). CDR3 length: 13 amino acids. The CDR3 is CSATGLAGYEQYF. The DNA for the CDR3 is TGCAGTGCAACGGGACTAGCGGGCTACGAGCAGTACTTC.

In its sample, this clonotype was seen a few times. V is TRBV6-6 and J is TRBJ2-7; 9 bases agree with TRBD2. The CDR3 has 13 amino acids. Per germline, CDR1 MNHNY and CDR2 SVGAGI (reference sequence). Trimming removed 6 bases from V and 2 bases from J; junction bases left unmatched: 2. The CDR3 is CASRTSGAYEQYF. The CDR3 DNA is TGTGCCAGCAGGACTAGCGGAGCCTACGAGCAGTACTTC.

This clonotype was observed at least ten times. CDR3 sequence reads: CASSQVAGGPQEQFF. DNA of the CDR3: TGTGCCAGCAGCCAAGTAGCGGGGGGGCCACAAGAGCAGTTCTTC. The rearrangement joins TRBV7-6 to TRBJ2-1; 11 nucleotides match TRBD2. V shed 5 bases and J 10 bases; nucleotides not matched to a gene: 10. The CDR3 extends over 15 amino acids. Germline CDR1 and CDR2: SGHVS and FNYEAQ. The full variable domain, in which reference TRBV7-6 and TRBJ2-1 provide the parts outside the CDR3, is GAGVSQSPRYKVTKRGQDVALRCDPISGHVSLYWYRQALGQGPEFLTYFNYEAQQDKSGLPNDRFSAERPEGSISTLTIQRTEQRDSAMYRCASSQVAGGPQEQFFGPGTRLTVL.

This clonotype was recorded only once. The J gene is TRBJ1-1, the V gene TRBV9, with D maybe TRBD1 (5 bases). Trimming cost V 3 bases and J 5 bases, with 11 bases left between them. The CDR3 sequence is 13 residues long. Germline loops: CDR1 SGDLS, CDR2 YYNGEE. The CDR3, as DNA: TGTGCCAGCAGCGGCGCGGGGGGGACTGAAGCTTTCTTT. Protein product: CASSGAGGTEAFF.